This TCR beta chain was documented in a study of shared T cell receptors in the human thymus. The ends lost 1 base at V and 8 bases at J; junction bases unmatched: 4. Germline CDR1 and CDR2: SGHDN and FVKESK. The length of the CDR3 is 14 residues. Some clones are missing from TCRdb's copy, which holds only in-frame ones; the method was immunoSEQ multiplex PCR. The table shows more than 300,000 clones, with roughly 94% occurring only once. V gene TRBV14 combines with J gene TRBJ1-4; the match to TRBD1 covers 7 bases. Sequencing was carried out using thymocytes. This clonotype was sampled from a human donor. The CDR3 reads CASSQGAGGEKLFF. CDR3 in DNA: TGTGCCAGCAGCCAAGGTGCAGGGGGAGAAAAACTGTTTTTT.